This TCR beta chain derives from a study of control samples from healthy donors and cancer patients. This clone is a singleton in its sample. Trimming removed 6 bases from V and 5 bases from J; junction bases left unmatched: 8. The germline V gene has CDR1 MNHEY and CDR2 SVGAGI. The CDR3 is 14 amino acids. Clones were read by immunoSEQ multiplex PCR, and TCRdb kept only the in-frame ones, dropping some. Among some 28,000 clones listed, approximately 87% were seen once. Sequenced: PBMCs. The V and J genes are TRBV6-5 and TRBJ2-5, with TRBD1 identical over 8 bases. The TCR originated in a woman in her 40s with lung cancer. This CDR3 reads CASSRTGRPETQYF. The CDR3 nucleotides are TGTGCCAGCAGCCGGACAGGGAGGCCTGAGACCCAGTACTTC.